This TCR beta chain was recovered during a study of cytomegalovirus exposure and HLA in healthy donors. Comment on this clone: The antigen is not known.

Primers: 60 Vbeta forward and 13 Jbeta reverse. TCRdb's table, derived via immunoSEQ multiplex PCR, lists solely in-frame clones and lacks some. The sample lists under 130,000 clones; around 80% were seen once. Study-wide results and limits: In the analysis, some V segments, TRBV6-2 and TRBV6-3 included, were excluded as indistinguishable. Relative to equally common others, HLA-associated TCR beta chains showed greater clonal expansion in a later analysis. Sequencing probably produced one cluster of sequence variants that were highly shared.

The V gene lost 3 bases and the J gene lost 7 bases, with 13 bases spanning the gap. CDR3 length equals 13 residues. The germline CDR1 and CDR2 sequences are SGHNT and YYREEE (reference sequence). J is TRBJ1-1 and V is TRBV5-4; tentatively, D is TRBD1 (6 bases). Sequenced sample: PBMCs. This TCR was recovered from a woman aged 40-49 years in good health and CMV-seronegative. The chain's CDR3 is CASSSLDRDEAFF. The CDR3 nucleotides read TGTGCCAGCAGCTCCTTGGACAGAGATGAAGCTTTCTTT.